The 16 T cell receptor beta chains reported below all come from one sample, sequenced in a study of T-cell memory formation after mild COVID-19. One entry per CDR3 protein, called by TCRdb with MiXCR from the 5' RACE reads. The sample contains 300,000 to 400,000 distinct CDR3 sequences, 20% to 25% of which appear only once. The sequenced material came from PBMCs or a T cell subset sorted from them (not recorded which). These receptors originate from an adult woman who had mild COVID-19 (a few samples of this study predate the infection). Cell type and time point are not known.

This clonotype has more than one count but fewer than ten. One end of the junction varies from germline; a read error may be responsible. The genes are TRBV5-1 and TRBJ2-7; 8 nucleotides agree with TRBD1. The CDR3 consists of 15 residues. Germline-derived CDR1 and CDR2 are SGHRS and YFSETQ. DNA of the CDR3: TGCGCCAGCAGCTTGGGGACAGGGAGCTCCTACGGGCAGTACTTC. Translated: CASSLGTGSSYGQYF. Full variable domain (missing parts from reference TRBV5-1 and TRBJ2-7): KAGVTQTPRYLIKTRGQQVTLSCSPISGHRSVSWYQQTPGQGLQFLFEYFSETQRNKGNFPGRFSGRQFSNSRSEMNVSTLELGDSALYLCASSLGTGSSYGQYFGPGTRLTVT.

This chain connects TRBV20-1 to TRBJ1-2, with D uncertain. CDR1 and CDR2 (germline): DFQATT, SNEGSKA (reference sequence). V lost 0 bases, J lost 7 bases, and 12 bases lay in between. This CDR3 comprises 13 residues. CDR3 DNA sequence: TGCAGTGCTAGAGATAGCATAGCTTTTGGCTACACCTTC. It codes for CSARDSIAFGYTF.

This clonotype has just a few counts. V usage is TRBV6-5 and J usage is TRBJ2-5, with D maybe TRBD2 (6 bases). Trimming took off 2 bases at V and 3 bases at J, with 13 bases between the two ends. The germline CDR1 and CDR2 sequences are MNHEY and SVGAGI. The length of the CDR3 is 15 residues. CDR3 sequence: CASSYLRDSKETQYF. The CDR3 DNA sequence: TGTGCCAGCAGTTACCTCCGGGACTCAAAAGAGACCCAGTACTTC.

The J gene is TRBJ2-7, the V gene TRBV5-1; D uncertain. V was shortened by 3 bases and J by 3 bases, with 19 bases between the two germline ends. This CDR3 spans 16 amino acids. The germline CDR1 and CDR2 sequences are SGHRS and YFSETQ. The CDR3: CASSYITASRHYEQYF. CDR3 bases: TGCGCCAGCAGCTATATTACGGCTTCCCGTCACTACGAGCAGTACTTC.

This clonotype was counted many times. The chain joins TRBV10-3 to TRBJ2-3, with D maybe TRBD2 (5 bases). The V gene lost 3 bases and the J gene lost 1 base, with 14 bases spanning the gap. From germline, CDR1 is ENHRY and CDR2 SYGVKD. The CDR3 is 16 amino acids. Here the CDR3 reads CAISDGGSGGTDTQYF. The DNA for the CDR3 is TGTGCCATCAGTGACGGTGGGAGCGGCGGCACAGATACGCAGTATTTT.

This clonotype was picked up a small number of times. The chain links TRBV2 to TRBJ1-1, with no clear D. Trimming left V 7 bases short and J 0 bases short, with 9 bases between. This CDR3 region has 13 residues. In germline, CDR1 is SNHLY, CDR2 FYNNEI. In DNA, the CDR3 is TGTGCCAGCACCGCTACAGTGAACACTGAAGCTTTCTTT. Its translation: CASTATVNTEAFF. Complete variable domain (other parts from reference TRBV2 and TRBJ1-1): EPEVTQTPSHQVTQMGQEVILRCVPISNHLYFYWYRQILGQKVEFLVSFYNNEISEKSEIFDDQFSVERPDGSNFTLKIRSTKLEDSAMYFCASTATVNTEAFFGQGTRLTVV.

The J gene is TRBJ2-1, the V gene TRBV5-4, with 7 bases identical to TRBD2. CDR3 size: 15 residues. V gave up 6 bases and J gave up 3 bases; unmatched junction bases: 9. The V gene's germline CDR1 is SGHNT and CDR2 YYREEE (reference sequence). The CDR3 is CASTNLVAGYNEQFF. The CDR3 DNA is TGTGCCAGCACCAACTTGGTAGCGGGCTACAATGAGCAGTTCTTC.

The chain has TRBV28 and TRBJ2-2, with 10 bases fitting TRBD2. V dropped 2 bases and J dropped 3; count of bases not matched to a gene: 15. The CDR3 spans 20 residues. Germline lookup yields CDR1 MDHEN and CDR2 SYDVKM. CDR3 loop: CASSLVFGASGGKYTGELFF. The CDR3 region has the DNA TGTGCCAGCAGTTTAGTCTTCGGTGCTAGCGGGGGTAAATACACCGGGGAGCTGTTTTTT.

The CDR3 sequence is CASSPGREEQYF. The CDR3 nucleotides read TGTGCCAGCTCACCGGGCAGGGAAGAGCAGTACTTC. The chain carries TRBV18 and TRBJ2-7; tentatively, D is TRBD1 (5 bases). Germline V gives CDR1 KGHSH, CDR2 LQKENI. This CDR3 is built from 12 residues. Trimming left V 3 bases short and J 7 bases short, with 10 bases between. The variable domain in full, completed from reference TRBV18 and TRBJ2-7, reads NAGVMQNPRHLVRRRGQEARLRCSPMKGHSHVYWYRQLPEEGLKFMVYLQKENIIDESGMPKERFSAEFPKEGPSILRIQQVVRGDSAAYFCASSPGREEQYFGPGTRLTVT.

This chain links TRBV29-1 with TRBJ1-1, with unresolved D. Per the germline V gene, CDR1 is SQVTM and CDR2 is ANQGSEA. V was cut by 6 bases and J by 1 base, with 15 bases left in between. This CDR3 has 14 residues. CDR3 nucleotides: TGCAGCGTCGCAATTTACTCCCAGAACACTGAAGCTTTCTTT. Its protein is CSVAIYSQNTEAFF.

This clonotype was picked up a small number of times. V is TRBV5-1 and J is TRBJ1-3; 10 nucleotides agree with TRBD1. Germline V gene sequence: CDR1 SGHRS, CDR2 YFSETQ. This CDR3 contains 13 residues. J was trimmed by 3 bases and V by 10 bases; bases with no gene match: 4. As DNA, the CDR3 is TGCGCCCGACAGGGGGCAAGTGGAAACACCATATATTTT. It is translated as CARQGASGNTIYF.

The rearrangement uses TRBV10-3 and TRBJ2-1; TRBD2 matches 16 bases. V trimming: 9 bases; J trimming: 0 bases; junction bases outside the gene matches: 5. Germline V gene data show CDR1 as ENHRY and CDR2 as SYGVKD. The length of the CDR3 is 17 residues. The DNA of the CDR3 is TGTGCCATTGGGACTAGCGGGGGGGATAGCTCCTACAATGAGCAGTTCTTC. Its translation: CAIGTSGGDSSYNEQFF.

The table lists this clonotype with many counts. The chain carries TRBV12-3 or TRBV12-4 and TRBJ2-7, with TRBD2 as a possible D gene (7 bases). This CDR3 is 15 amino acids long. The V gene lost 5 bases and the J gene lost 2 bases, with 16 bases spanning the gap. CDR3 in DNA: TGTGCCAGCAGTCTGGGGGGGGGCGCGGCCTACGAGCAGTACTTC. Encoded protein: CASSLGGGAAYEQYF.

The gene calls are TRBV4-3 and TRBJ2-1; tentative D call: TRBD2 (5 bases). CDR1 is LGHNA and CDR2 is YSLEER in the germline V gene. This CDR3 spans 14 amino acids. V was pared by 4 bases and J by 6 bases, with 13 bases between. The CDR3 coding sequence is TGCGCCAGCAGCCGGGAGTTCCAAGGCAATGAGCAGTTCTTC. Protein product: CASSREFQGNEQFF.

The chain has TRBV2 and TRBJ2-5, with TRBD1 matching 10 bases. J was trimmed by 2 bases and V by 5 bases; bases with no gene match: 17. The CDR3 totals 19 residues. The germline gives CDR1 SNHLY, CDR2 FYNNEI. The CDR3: CASSTLRDRGMVQQETQYF. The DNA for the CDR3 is TGTGCCAGCAGTACCCTCCGGGACAGGGGAATGGTCCAACAAGAGACCCAGTACTTC.

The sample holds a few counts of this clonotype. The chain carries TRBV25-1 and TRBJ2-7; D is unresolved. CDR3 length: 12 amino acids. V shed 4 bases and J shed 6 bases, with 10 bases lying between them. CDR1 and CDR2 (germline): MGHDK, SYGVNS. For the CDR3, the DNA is TGTGCCAGCAGTGGTAAGTCGGGCGAGCAGTACTTC. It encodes CASSGKSGEQYF.